The 11 T cell receptor beta chains reported below all come from one sample, sequenced in a study of CD8 T cells in ankylosing spondylitis. MiXCR was run by TCRdb on the 5' RACE reads, yielding one entry per CDR3 protein. The sample has roughly 150,000 distinct CDR3 sequences; about 32% are singletons. The sequenced sample was synovial fluid, either unsorted or a sorted T cell fraction (not recorded which). These receptor sequences come from a male donor with ankylosing spondylitis.

The J gene is TRBJ2-7, the V gene TRBV20-1, with TRBD2 matching over 9 bases. Trimming at V came to 0 bases and at J to 4 bases, leaving 7 bases not matched to a gene. The germline V gene has CDR1 DFQATT and CDR2 SNEGSKA (reference sequence). The CDR3 loop spans 15 amino acids. The CDR3 sequence: CSAREGAGGRYEQYF. The CDR3 DNA sequence: TGCAGTGCTAGAGAAGGGGCGGGAGGGAGATACGAGCAGTACTTC.

This clonotype was counted ten times or more. The chain links TRBV5-1 to TRBJ2-7, with D hard to call. The CDR3 sequence is 16 residues long. CDR1 and CDR2 from the germline V gene are SGHRS and YFSETQ. Between the trimmed V and J ends, which lost 0 bases and 6 bases, there was a span of 19 bases. This chain's CDR3 is CASSLANRPLAREQYF. CDR3 sequence (DNA): TGCGCCAGCAGCTTGGCCAATAGACCTCTCGCTCGCGAGCAGTACTTC.

The chain uses TRBV11-2 and TRBJ2-2; D remains unclear. The CDR3 sequence is 18 residues long. Trimming shortened V by 3 bases and J by 6 bases, and 23 bases separated the two germline ends. CDR1 SGHAT and CDR2 FQNNGV come from the germline V gene. CDR3 nucleotides: TGTGCCAGCAGCTTCCACCGGCAGCCAAGGGTATCGGCCGGGGAGCTGTTTTTT. Amino acids: CASSFHRQPRVSAGELFF.

The sample holds one count of this clonotype. V is TRBV29-1 and J is TRBJ1-1; 8 bases are shared with TRBD1. CDR1 SQVTM and CDR2 ANQGSEA come from the germline V gene. V lost 1 base and J lost 11; bases outside the gene matches: 9. The CDR3 extends over 13 amino acids. DNA for the CDR3: TGCAGCGTTGAAGCTGCAAGGGACAGGAACGCTTTCTTT. This translates into CSVEAARDRNAFF.

This chain links TRBV4-1 with TRBJ1-5; 7 bases fit TRBD1. The CDR3 runs 16 residues. Germline V gene lookup returns CDR1 MGHRA and CDR2 YSYEKL. Losses at the gene ends were 1 base for V and 2 bases for J; bases not matched to a gene: 5. CDR3: CASSQGDGQGNQPQHF. The CDR3 DNA is TGCGCCAGCAGCCAAGGCGATGGACAGGGCAATCAGCCCCAGCATTTT.

The rearrangement links TRBV24-1 to TRBJ2-3; D perhaps matches TRBD2 (7 bases). The CDR3 is made up of 15 amino acids. V gave up 8 bases and J gave up 5 bases, with 19 bases separating them. Germline loops: CDR1 KGHDR, CDR2 SFDVKD. As DNA, the CDR3 is TGTGCCACCACAGAGGGGGGTTTAGCGGGAGATACGCAGTATTTT. Translating gives CATTEGGLAGDTQYF.

The table lists this clonotype with many counts. The chain joins TRBV10-3 to TRBJ1-6, with TRBD1 as a possible D gene (6 bases). The CDR3 is made up of 14 amino acids. Trimming took off 4 bases at V and 5 bases at J, with 9 bases between the two ends. The germline CDR1 and CDR2 sequences are ENHRY and SYGVKD. The CDR3 sequence is CAISGNRDNSPLHF. The CDR3 DNA sequence: TGTGCCATCAGTGGAAACAGGGATAATTCACCCCTCCACTTT.

The chain couples TRBV11-1 to TRBJ2-1; 10 bases align to TRBD2. The V gene's germline CDR1 is SGHAT and CDR2 FQDESV (reference sequence). J lost 7 bases, V lost 5 bases, and 14 bases had no gene match. CDR3 length equals 17 residues. CDR3 nucleotides: TGTGCCAGCAGCCCCGGAAAGCGGGGGGGCCGTAAGAATGAGCAGTTCTTC. This codes for CASSPGKRGGRKNEQFF.

V usage is TRBV3-1 and J usage is TRBJ1-1; 9 bases are shared with TRBD1. V trimming: 3 bases; J trimming: 8 bases; junction bases outside the gene matches: 4. This CDR3 is built from 13 residues. Looked up from germline, CDR1 is LGHDT and CDR2 is YNNKEL (reference sequence). CDR3 sequence reads: CASSQGQGAEAFF. CDR3 nucleotide sequence: TGTGCCAGCAGCCAGGGACAGGGAGCGGAAGCTTTCTTT.

This clonotype was observed at least ten times. V is TRBV5-1 and J is TRBJ2-7, with TRBD1 matching over 7 bases. Germline assignment: CDR1 SGHRS and CDR2 YFSETQ. V lost 4 bases to trimming and J lost 6 bases; unmatched junction nucleotides: 16. The CDR3 loop spans 16 amino acids. In nucleotides, the CDR3 is TGCGCCAGCAGCGCCTACCTACAGGGGATGGTAGGCGAGCAGTACTTC. This sequence encodes CASSAYLQGMVGEQYF.

This clonotype came up many times. The chain is built from TRBV20-1 and TRBJ2-3; TRBD2 matches at 8 bases. CDR1 and CDR2 (germline): DFQATT, SNEGSKA (reference sequence). The CDR3 spans 15 residues. Trimming at V came to 1 base and at J to 2 bases, leaving 5 bases not matched to a gene. In DNA, the CDR3 is TGCAGTGCTAGAGCTCCGGGACTAGACACAGATACGCAGTATTTT. The encoded protein is CSARAPGLDTDTQYF.